The sequence of this T cell receptor (beta chain) was determined in a study of sequential checkpoint blockade in melanoma. Study in general: Both treatment sequences were followed by maintenance nivolumab. More than 20 patients had tumor biopsies before treatment and at week 13. TCRβ was sequenced from DNA of 75 to 95 pretreatment tumors.

Study-wide results and limits: About 30 times likelier clinical benefit followed increased tumor T-cell fraction and clonality.

Treatment described: randomized to nivolumab then ipilimumab (arm A) or the reverse (arm B). For this clone: Its specificity is not known.

The data were produced by immunoSEQ multiplex PCR, yet TCRdb's version contains in-frame clones alone and is incomplete. Of approximately 2,300 clones in the sample, approximately 24% are singletons; the top ten hold about 10%. This receptor was obtained from a human donor with melanoma. This material consisted of tumor tissue (inferred from file names), taken from a patient given nivolumab and ipilimumab in sequence.

DNA for the CDR3: TGCGCCAGCAGCTTGGTTCCGGGACAGGGTTTCACTGAAGCTTTCTTT. Translating gives CASSLVPGQGFTEAFF. The V and J genes are TRBV5-1 and TRBJ1-1, with TRBD1 matching over 9 bases. From germline, CDR1 is SGHRS and CDR2 YFSETQ. J gave up 4 bases and V 0 bases, and 7 bases lay outside the gene matches. The CDR3 is 16 residues long.